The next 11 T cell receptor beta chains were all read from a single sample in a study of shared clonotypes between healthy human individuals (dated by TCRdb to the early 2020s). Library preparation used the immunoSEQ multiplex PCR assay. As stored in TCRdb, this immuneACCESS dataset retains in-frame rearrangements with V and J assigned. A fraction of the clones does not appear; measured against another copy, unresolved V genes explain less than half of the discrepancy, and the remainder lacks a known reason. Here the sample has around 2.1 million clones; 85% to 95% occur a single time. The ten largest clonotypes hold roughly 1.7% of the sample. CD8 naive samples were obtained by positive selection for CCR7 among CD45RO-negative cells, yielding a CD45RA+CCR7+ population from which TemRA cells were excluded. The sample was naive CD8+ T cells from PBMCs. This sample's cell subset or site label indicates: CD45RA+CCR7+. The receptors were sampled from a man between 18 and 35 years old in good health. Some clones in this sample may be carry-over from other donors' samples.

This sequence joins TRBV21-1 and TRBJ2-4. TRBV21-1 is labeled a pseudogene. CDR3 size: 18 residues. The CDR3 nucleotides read TGTGCCAGCAGCAAAGGGGACGGAGCGGACTTTACCAAAAACATTCAGTACTTC. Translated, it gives CASSKGDGADFTKNIQYF.

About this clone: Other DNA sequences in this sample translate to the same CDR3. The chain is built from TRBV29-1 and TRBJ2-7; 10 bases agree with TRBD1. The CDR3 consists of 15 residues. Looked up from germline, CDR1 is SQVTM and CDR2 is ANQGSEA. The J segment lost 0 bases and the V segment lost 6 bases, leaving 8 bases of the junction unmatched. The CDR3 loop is CSVRTGGLLSYEQYF. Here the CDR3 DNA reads TGCAGCGTGAGGACAGGGGGTCTTCTCTCCTACGAGCAGTACTTC.

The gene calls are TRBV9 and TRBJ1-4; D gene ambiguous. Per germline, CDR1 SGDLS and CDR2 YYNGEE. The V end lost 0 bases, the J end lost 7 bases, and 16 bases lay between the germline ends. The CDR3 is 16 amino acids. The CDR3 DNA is TGTGCCAGCAGCGTAGGTAATTTCGGGCCCCGTGAAAAACTGTTTTTT. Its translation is CASSVGNFGPREKLFF.

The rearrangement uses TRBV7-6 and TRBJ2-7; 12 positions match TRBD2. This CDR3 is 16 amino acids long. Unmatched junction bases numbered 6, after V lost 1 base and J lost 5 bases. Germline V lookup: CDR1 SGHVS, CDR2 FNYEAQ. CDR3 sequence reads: CASSLGTSGRPHEQYF. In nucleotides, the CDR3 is TGTGCCAGCAGCTTAGGAACTAGCGGGAGGCCCCACGAGCAGTACTTC.

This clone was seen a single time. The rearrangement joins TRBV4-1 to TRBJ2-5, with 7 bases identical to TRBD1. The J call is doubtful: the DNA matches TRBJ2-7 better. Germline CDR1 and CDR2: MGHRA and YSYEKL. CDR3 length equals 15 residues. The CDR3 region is CASREVGDSTYEQYF. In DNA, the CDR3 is TGCGCCAGCAGAGAAGTCGGGGACAGTACCTACGAGCAGTACTTC.

In DNA, the CDR3 is TGTGCCAGCAGTTTATTTTGGCAGGAAGGAAACACCATATATTTT. Its protein product is CASSLFWQEGNTIYF. The chain recombines TRBV27 with TRBJ1-3, with D unresolved. In germline, CDR1 is MNHEY, CDR2 SMNVEV (reference sequence). CDR3 length: 15 residues. Trimming left V 1 base short and J 4 bases short, with 11 bases between.

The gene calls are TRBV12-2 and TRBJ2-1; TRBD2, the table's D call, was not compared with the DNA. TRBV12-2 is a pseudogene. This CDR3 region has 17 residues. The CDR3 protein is CASRLTCTSGEYNEQFF. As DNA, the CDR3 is TGTGCAAGTCGCTTAACCTGCACTAGCGGGGAGTACAATGAGCAGTTCTTC.

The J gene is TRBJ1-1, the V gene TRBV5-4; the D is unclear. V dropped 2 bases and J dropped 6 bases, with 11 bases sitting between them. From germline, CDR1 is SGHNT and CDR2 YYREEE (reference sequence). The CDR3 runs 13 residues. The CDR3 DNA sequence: TGTGCCAGCAGCTTAACGGTAATATCTGAAGCTTTCTTT. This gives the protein CASSLTVISEAFF.

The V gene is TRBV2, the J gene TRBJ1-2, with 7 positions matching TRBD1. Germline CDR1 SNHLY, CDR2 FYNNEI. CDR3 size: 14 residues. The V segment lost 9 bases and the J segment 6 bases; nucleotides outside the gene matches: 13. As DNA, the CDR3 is TGTGCCAGTCAGATGTCGGGGACAGTTAATGGCTACACCTTC. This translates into CASQMSGTVNGYTF.

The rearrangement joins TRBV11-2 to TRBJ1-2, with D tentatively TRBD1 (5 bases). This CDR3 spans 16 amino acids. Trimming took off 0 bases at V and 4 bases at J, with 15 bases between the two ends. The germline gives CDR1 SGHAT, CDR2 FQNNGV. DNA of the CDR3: TGTGCCAGCAGCTTAGAGGCCAATACGAGGGGCTATGGCTACACCTTC. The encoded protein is CASSLEANTRGYGYTF.

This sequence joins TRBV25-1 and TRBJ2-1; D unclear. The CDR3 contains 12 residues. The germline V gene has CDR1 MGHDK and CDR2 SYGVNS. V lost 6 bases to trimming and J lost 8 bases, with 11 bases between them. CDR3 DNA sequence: TGTGCCAGCAGCGCCATAGGGTATGAGCAGTTCTTC. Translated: CASSAIGYEQFF.